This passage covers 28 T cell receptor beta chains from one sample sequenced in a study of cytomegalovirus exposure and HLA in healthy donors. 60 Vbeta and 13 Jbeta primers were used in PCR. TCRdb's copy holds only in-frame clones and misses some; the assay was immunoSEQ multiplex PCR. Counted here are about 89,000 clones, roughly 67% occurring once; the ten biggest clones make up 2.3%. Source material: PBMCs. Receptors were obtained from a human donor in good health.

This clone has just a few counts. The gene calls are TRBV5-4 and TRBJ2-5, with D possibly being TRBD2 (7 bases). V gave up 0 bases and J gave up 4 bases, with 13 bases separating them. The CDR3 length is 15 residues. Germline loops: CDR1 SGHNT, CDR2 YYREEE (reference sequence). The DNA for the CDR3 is TGTGCCAGCAGCTTGGTTGTGGGGGGGCGAGAGACCCAGTACTTC. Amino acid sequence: CASSLVVGGRETQYF.

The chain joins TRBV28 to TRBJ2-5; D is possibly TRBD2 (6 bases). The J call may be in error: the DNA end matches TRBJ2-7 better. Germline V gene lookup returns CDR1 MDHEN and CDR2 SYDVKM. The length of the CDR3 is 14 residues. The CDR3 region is CASGGNRAPYEQYF. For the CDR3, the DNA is TGTGCCAGCGGGGGGAACCGGGCCCCCTACGAGCAGTACTTC.

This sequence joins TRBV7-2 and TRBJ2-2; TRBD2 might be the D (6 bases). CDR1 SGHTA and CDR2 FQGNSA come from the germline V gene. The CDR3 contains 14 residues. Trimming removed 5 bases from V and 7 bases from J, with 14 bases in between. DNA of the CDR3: TGTGCCAGCAGCCCGGGACTTGGGGGCGGGGAGCTGTTTTTT. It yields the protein CASSPGLGGGELFF.

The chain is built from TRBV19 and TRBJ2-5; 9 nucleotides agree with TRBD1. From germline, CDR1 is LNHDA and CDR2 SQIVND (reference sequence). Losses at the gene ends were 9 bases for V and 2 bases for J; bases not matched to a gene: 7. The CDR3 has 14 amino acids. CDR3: CASYRDRDQETQYF. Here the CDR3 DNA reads TGTGCCAGCTACCGGGACAGGGATCAAGAGACCCAGTACTTC.

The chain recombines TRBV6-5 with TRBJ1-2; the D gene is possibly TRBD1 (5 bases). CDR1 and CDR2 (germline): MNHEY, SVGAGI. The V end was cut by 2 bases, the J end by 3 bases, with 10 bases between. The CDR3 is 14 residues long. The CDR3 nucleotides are TGTGCCAGCAGTTACAACGGGGGTGACTATGGCTACACCTTC. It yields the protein CASSYNGGDYGYTF.

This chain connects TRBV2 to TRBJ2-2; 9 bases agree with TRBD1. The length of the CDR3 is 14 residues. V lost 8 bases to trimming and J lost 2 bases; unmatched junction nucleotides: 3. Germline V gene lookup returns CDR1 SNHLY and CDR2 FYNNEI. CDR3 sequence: CASRDRANTGELFF. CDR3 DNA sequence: TGTGCCAGCCGGGACAGGGCTAACACCGGGGAGCTGTTTTTT.

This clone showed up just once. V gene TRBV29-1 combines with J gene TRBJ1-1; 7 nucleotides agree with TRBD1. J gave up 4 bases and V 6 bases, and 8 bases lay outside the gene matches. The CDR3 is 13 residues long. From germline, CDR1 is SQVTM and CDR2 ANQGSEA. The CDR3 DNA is TGCAGCGTGCGCAGGGGGTTGGGCACTGAAGCTTTCTTT. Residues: CSVRRGLGTEAFF.

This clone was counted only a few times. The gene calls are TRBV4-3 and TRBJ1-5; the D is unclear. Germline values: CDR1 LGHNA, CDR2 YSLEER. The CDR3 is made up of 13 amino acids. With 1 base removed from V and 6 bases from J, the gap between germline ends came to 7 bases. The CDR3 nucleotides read TGCGCCAGCAGCCAAGTAGCCAGTCAGCCCCAGCATTTT. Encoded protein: CASSQVASQPQHF.

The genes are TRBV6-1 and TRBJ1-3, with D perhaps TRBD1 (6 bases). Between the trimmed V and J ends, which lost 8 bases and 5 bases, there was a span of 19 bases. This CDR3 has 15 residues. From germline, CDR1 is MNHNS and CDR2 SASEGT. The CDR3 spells CASGPTYQGRNTIYF. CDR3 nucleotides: TGTGCCAGCGGTCCGACATATCAGGGGAGAAACACCATATATTTT.

In DNA, the CDR3 is TGTGCCAGCAGCGAGGGGACTAGCGGGTCCCGGGGGGATGAGCAGTTCTTC. It translates to CASSEGTSGSRGDEQFF. This chain uses TRBV9 with TRBJ2-1; 12 bases align to TRBD2. This CDR3 has 17 residues. Per the germline V gene, CDR1 is SGDLS and CDR2 is YYNGEE. V trimming: 3 bases; J trimming: 8 bases; junction bases outside the gene matches: 12.

The chain's CDR3 is CASSQKQDRDYGYTF. CDR3 bases: TGCGCCAGCAGCCAGAAACAGGACAGGGACTATGGCTACACCTTC. The chain employs TRBV4-1 and TRBJ1-2, with 8 bases matching TRBD1. The V gene end was trimmed by 3 bases and the J gene end by 3 bases; junction bases not matched to a gene: 6. The CDR3 contains 15 residues. Germline V gene lookup returns CDR1 MGHRA and CDR2 YSYEKL.

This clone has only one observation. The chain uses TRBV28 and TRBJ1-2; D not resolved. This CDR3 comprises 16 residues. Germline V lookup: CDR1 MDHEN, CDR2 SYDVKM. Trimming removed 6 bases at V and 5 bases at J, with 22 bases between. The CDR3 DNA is TGTGCCAGCAGCCCTGGAGGAGCAGTTCCGTTGTATGGCTACACCTTC. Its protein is CASSPGGAVPLYGYTF.

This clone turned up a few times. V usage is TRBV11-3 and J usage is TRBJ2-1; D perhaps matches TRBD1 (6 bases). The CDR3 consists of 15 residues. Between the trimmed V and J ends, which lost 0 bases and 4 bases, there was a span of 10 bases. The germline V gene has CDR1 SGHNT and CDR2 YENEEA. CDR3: CASSLDPTGYNEQFF. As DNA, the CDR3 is TGTGCCAGCAGCTTAGATCCGACAGGTTACAATGAGCAGTTCTTC. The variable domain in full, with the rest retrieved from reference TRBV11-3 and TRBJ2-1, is EAGVVQSPRYKIIEKKQPVAFWCNPISGHNTLYWYLQNLGQGPELLIRYENEEAVDDSQLPKDRFSAERLKGVDSTLKIQPAELGDSAVYLCASSLDPTGYNEQFFGPGTRLTVL.

CDR3 nucleotides: TGCGCCAGCAGATGGGAGAACGAGCAGTACTTC. Translation: CASRWENEQYF. J is TRBJ2-7 and V is TRBV5-1; weak D call: TRBD2 (5 bases). Trimming cost V 5 bases and J 5 bases, with 8 bases left between them. CDR3 length equals 11 residues. Germline assignment: CDR1 SGHRS and CDR2 YFSETQ.

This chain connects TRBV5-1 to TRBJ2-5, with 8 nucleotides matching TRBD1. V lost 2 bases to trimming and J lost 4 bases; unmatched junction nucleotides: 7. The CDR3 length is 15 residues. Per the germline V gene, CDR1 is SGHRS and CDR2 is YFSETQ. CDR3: CASSFQGASLETQYF. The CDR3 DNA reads TGCGCCAGCAGCTTCCAGGGGGCCAGTTTAGAGACCCAGTACTTC.

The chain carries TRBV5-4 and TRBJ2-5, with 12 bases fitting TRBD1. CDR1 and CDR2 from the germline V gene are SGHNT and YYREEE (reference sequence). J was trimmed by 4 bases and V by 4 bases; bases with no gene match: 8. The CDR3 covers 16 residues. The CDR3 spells CASSRGTGGTRETQYF. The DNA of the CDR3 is TGTGCCAGCAGCAGAGGGACAGGGGGCACGAGAGAGACCCAGTACTTC.

The CDR3 DNA sequence: TGCGCCAGCAGCCATGAGCTCCACGGGGGGGCGGGTGAGCAGTTCTTC. Protein product: CASSHELHGGAGEQFF. The chain combines TRBV4-3 with TRBJ2-1, with TRBD2 matching over 8 bases. Trimming took 3 bases from V and 9 from J; bases not matched to a gene: 13. The germline gives CDR1 LGHNA, CDR2 YSLEER. The CDR3 is made up of 16 amino acids.

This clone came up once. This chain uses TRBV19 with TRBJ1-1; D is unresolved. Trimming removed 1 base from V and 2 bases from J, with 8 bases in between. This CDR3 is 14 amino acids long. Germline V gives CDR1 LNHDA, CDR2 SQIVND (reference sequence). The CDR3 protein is CASSIVAGNTEAFF. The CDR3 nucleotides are TGTGCCAGTAGTATAGTGGCGGGCAACACTGAAGCTTTCTTT.

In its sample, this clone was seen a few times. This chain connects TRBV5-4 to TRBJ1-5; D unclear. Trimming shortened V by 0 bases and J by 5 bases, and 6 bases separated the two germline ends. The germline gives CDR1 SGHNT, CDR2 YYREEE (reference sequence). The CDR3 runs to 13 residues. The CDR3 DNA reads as TGTGCCAGCAGCTTGGCCGCGGATCAGCCCCAGCATTTT. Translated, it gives CASSLAADQPQHF.

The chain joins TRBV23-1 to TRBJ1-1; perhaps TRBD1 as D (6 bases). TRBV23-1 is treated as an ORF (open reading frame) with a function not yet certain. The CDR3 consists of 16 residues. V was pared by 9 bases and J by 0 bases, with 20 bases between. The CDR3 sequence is CARRTAQTGLNTEAFF. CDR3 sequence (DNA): TGCGCCAGGCGTACAGCCCAGACAGGTTTGAACACTGAAGCTTTCTTT.

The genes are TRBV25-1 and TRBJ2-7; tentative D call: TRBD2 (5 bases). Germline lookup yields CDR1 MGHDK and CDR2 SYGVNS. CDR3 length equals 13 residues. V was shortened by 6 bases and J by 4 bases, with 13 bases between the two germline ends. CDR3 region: CASRPRERYEQYF. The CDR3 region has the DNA TGTGCCAGCAGGCCGAGGGAAAGGTACGAGCAGTACTTC.

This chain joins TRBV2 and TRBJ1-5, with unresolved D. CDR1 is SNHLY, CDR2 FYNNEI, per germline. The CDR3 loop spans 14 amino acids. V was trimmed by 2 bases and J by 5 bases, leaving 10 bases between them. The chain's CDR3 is CASSERGFDQPQHF. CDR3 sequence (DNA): TGTGCCAGCAGTGAACGAGGGTTCGATCAGCCCCAGCATTTT.

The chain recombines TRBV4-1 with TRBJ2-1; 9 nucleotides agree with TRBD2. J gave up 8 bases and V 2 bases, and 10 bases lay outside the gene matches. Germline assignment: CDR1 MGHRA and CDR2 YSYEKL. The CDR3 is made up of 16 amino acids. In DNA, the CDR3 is TGCGCCAGCAGCCAAATACTCCTAGCGGGGTCCCATGAGCAGTTCTTC. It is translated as CASSQILLAGSHEQFF.

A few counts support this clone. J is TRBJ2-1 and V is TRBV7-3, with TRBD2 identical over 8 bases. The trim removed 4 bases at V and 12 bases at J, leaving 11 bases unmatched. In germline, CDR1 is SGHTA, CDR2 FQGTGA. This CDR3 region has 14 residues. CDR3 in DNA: TGTGCCAGCAGCTCGGGATATGGCGGGGGGATGCAGTTCTTC. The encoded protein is CASSSGYGGGMQFF.

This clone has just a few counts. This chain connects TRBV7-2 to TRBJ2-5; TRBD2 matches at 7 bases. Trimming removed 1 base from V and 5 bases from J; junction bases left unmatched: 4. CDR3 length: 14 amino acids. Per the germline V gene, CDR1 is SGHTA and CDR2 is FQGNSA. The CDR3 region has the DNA TGTGCCAGCAGCTTAGTTGTGGGAGGGGAGACCCAGTACTTC. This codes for CASSLVVGGETQYF.

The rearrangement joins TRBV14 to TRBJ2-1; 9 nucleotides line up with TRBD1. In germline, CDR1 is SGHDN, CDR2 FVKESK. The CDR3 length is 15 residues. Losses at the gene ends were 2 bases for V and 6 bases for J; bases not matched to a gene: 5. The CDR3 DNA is TGTGCCAGCAGCCAATACAGGGGGCTCCCCAATGAGCAGTTCTTC. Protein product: CASSQYRGLPNEQFF. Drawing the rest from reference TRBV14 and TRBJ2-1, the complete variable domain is EAGVTQFPSHSVIEKGQTVTLRCDPISGHDNLYWYRRVMGKEIKFLLHFVKESKQDESGMPNNRFLAERTGGTYSTLKVQPAELEDSGVYFCASSQYRGLPNEQFFGPGTRLTVL.

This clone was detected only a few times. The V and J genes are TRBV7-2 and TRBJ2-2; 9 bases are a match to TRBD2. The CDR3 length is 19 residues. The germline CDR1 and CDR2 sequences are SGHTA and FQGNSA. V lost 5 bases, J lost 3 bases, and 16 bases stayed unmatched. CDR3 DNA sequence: TGTGCCAGCAGCCCGTCAAAGCGGGGGGCCCTAACGCACACCGGGGAGCTGTTTTTT. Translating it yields CASSPSKRGALTHTGELFF.

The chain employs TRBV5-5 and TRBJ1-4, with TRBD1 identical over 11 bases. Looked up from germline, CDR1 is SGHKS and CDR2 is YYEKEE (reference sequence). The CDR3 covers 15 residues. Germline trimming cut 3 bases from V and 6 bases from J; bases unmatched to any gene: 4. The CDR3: CASSSDRGRYEKLFF. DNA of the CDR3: TGTGCCAGCAGCTCGGACAGGGGGCGTTATGAAAAACTGTTTTTT.